This TCR beta chain was found in a study of blood T cell repertoires in COVID-19. As for the study in general: COVID-19 samples, acute and convalescent, were from the United States, Italy and Spain.

As processed by the authors: The authors estimated nucleated cell counts from reference gene primer amplification. The method was immunoSEQ multiplex PCR; TCRdb's version includes in-frame clones alone and lacks a portion of them. V, J and clone size derive from that table, while D and trimming were established from the DNA sequence. The table records roughly 250,000 clones, about 79% of them present only once. Losses at the gene ends were 4 bases for V and 5 bases for J; bases not matched to a gene: 8. Per the germline V gene, CDR1 is SGHTA and CDR2 is FQGTGA. The CDR3 runs 15 residues. The chain recombines TRBV7-3 with TRBJ1-5; TRBD1 agrees at 7 bases. This receptor was identified in a woman older than 75 with acute or convalescent COVID-19. Source material: peripheral blood. CDR3 DNA: TGTGCCAGCAGCTCACACAGGGGCAAGGATCAGCCCCAGCATTTT. It codes for CASSSHRGKDQPQHF.